What follows are 24 T cell receptor beta chains derived from one specimen sequenced in a study of T cells in Graves' hyperthyroidism and ophthalmopathy. Template material for amplifying TCR beta CDR3 regions consisted of RNA transcripts. The HTBI primer set served for first-round RT-PCR of the TCR CDR3. From the multiplex PCR reads, TCRdb called clonotypes with MiXCR, one entry per CDR3 protein. The sample includes some 440,000 distinct CDR3 sequences, around 16% of them seen just once. Input material: blood. These receptors came from a woman aged 18-29 years with Graves' hyperthyroidism.

Points on this clonotype: A much bigger clone sits one base away, suggesting this may be a read error. The CDR3 sequence: CASSLGQGLVNYGYTF. The CDR3 region has the DNA TGTGCCAGCAGTTTGGGACAGGGGCTGGTTAACTATGGCTACACCTTC. The gene calls are TRBV28 and TRBJ1-2, with 10 bases that match TRBD1. V was clipped by 3 bases and J by 1 base; unmatched bases: 5. The CDR3 runs 16 residues. Germline V lookup: CDR1 MDHEN, CDR2 SYDVKM.

This clonotype was observed a few times. V usage is TRBV6-1 and J usage is TRBJ1-5; 8 bases are shared with TRBD1. The length of the CDR3 is 12 residues. The germline gives CDR1 MNHNS, CDR2 SASEGT. With V trimmed by 5 bases and J by 7 bases, 1 base remained unmatched. CDR3 amino acids: CASSRQGQPQHF. The DNA for the CDR3 is TGTGCCAGCAGTAGACAGGGGCAGCCCCAGCATTTT.

The gene calls are TRBV4-1 and TRBJ2-7; D is unresolved. Trimming removed 1 base at V and 0 bases at J, with 7 bases between. CDR3 length: 14 residues. Per the germline V gene, CDR1 is MGHRA and CDR2 is YSYEKL. The CDR3 loop reads CASSQAESSYEQYF. The CDR3 DNA reads as TGCGCCAGCAGCCAAGCAGAGAGCTCCTACGAGCAGTACTTC.

This clonotype was observed a handful of times. The chain is built from TRBV24-1 and TRBJ2-1; the D is unclear. This CDR3 is built from 15 residues. V was trimmed by 0 bases and J by 5 bases, leaving 10 bases between them. The V gene's germline CDR1 is KGHDR and CDR2 SFDVKD. CDR3 protein: CATSDLRGRHNEQFF. The CDR3 DNA is TGTGCCACCAGTGATTTGCGAGGTCGACACAATGAGCAGTTCTTC.

This rearrangement joins TRBV9 to TRBJ2-1, with 7 bases matching TRBD2. V was pared by 6 bases and J by 7 bases, with 10 bases of the junction left unmatched. This CDR3 has 14 amino acids. CDR1 SGDLS and CDR2 YYNGEE come from the germline V gene. The CDR3 DNA reads TGTGCCAGCAACGGCGGTGCCGGGGGGAATGAGCAGTTCTTC. As protein: CASNGGAGGNEQFF.

This clonotype was observed at least ten times. The gene calls are TRBV28 and TRBJ2-3; D possibly uses TRBD1 or TRBD2 (6 bases each). CDR3 length: 15 amino acids. With 1 base removed from V and 4 bases from J, the gap between germline ends came to 12 bases. Looked up from germline, CDR1 is MDHEN and CDR2 is SYDVKM. The CDR3 is CASSLFSGGADTQYF. The CDR3 DNA is TGTGCCAGCAGTTTATTTTCCGGGGGCGCAGATACGCAGTATTTT.

This clonotype appeared many times. The chain is built from TRBV11-1 and TRBJ2-2; perhaps D is TRBD1 or TRBD2 (5 bases each). The V and J ends lost 1 base and 4 bases respectively, with 10 bases between them. The V gene's germline CDR1 is SGHAT and CDR2 FQDESV (reference sequence). The CDR3 totals 15 residues. The CDR3 nucleotides read TGTGCCAGCAGCTTAGTCAGGGCGGGCACCGGGGAGCTGTTTTTT. Its translation is CASSLVRAGTGELFF.

There are a few counts of this clonotype. The rearrangement links TRBV15 to TRBJ1-1, with TRBD1 as a possible D gene (5 bases). The V gene's germline CDR1 is LNHNV and CDR2 YYDKDF (reference sequence). V dropped 6 bases and J dropped 5 bases, with 19 bases sitting between them. This CDR3 spans 15 amino acids. CDR3 nucleotides: TGTGCCACCAGATCTTTCCATCCCCAGGGAACTGAAGCTTTCTTT. Protein sequence: CATRSFHPQGTEAFF.

This clonotype showed up just a few times. This chain joins TRBV6-4 and TRBJ1-1; D is uncertain. CDR3 length equals 13 residues. V shed 2 bases and J shed 1 base, with 5 bases lying between them. Germline lookup yields CDR1 MRHNA and CDR2 SNTAGT. As DNA, the CDR3 is TGTGCCAGCAGTGACGAAAAGAACACTGAAGCTTTCTTT. Translating gives CASSDEKNTEAFF.

This clonotype was picked up many times. The chain has TRBV7-2 and TRBJ1-1; D may be TRBD1 (6 bases). V lost 2 bases to trimming and J lost 1 base, with 14 bases between them. Germline V lookup: CDR1 SGHTA, CDR2 FQGNSA. The CDR3 spans 16 residues. The CDR3 nucleotides are TGTGCCAGCAGCTTACTATCGGGACAACCGAACACTGAAGCTTTCTTT. This codes for CASSLLSGQPNTEAFF.

A few counts support this clonotype. CDR3: CASSVDGLAGAMSYNEQFF. DNA of the CDR3: TGTGCCAGCAGCGTAGATGGACTAGCGGGAGCTATGAGCTACAATGAGCAGTTCTTC. This chain joins TRBV9 and TRBJ2-1, with 13 positions matching TRBD2. The CDR3 contains 19 residues. Germline loops: CDR1 SGDLS, CDR2 YYNGEE. V lost 0 bases, J lost 3 bases, and 9 bases stayed unmatched.

At least ten counts were recorded for this clonotype. The V and J genes are TRBV10-1 and TRBJ2-5; possibly TRBD2 for D (6 bases). Germline lookup yields CDR1 WNHNN and CDR2 SYGVQD (reference sequence). This CDR3 is built from 16 residues. Trimming removed 3 bases from V and 2 bases from J, with 16 bases in between. CDR3 region: CASSEVGGELQETQYF. CDR3 DNA sequence: TGCGCCAGCAGTGAAGTAGGCGGGGAATTACAAGAGACCCAGTACTTC.

This clonotype was recorded at least ten times. The chain couples TRBV3-1 to TRBJ1-5; the match to TRBD1 covers 9 bases. V trimming: 2 bases; J trimming: 4 bases; junction bases outside the gene matches: 6. The CDR3 loop spans 16 amino acids. The germline V gene has CDR1 LGHDT and CDR2 YNNKEL (reference sequence). This chain's CDR3 is CASSQYLGTGNQPQHF. The CDR3 DNA follows: TGTGCCAGCAGCCAATACCTCGGGACAGGGAATCAGCCCCAGCATTTT.

This clonotype was counted many times. The chain carries TRBV12-3 or TRBV12-4 and TRBJ1-2; D might be TRBD1 (6 bases). The CDR3 has 15 amino acids. V was pared by 5 bases and J by 2 bases, with 15 bases between. The CDR3 DNA is TGTGCCAGCAGTACCCCCCTTGGGGGCAACTATGGCTACACCTTC. Residues: CASSTPLGGNYGYTF.

This clonotype was observed many times. V gene TRBV7-2 combines with J gene TRBJ2-7; 12 bases match TRBD1. CDR3 length equals 20 residues. Germline trimming cut 4 bases from V and 0 bases from J; bases unmatched to any gene: 16. The germline gives CDR1 SGHTA, CDR2 FQGNSA. CDR3 loop: CASSSRPPGQGASSSYEQYF. The CDR3 coding sequence is TGTGCCAGCAGCTCCCGCCCTCCGGGACAGGGGGCCTCGAGCTCCTACGAGCAGTACTTC.

This clonotype has a count of ten or more. The genes are TRBV11-2 and TRBJ2-3, with 8 bases matching TRBD2. The V and J ends lost 0 bases and 4 bases, in that order; junction bases with no gene match: 6. Germline V gives CDR1 SGHAT, CDR2 FQNNGV. The CDR3 has 16 residues. The CDR3, as DNA: TGTGCCAGCAGCTTAGAGTGGCGGGAGGTGGCAGATACGCAGTATTTT. Amino acid sequence: CASSLEWREVADTQYF.

In its sample, this clonotype was seen a few times. This chain joins TRBV6-1 and TRBJ1-2, with no clear D. V was cut by 0 bases and J by 7 bases, with 6 bases left in between. Germline CDR1 reads MNHNS; CDR2 reads SASEGT. The CDR3 has 12 amino acids. CDR3 DNA sequence: TGTGCCAGCAGTGAAGCTTATCGTGGCTACACCTTC. Amino acid sequence: CASSEAYRGYTF.

V and J are TRBV5-1 and TRBJ2-3; D could derive from TRBD1 or TRBD2 (5 bases each). The germline V gene encodes CDR1 SGHRS and CDR2 YFSETQ. This CDR3 is built from 17 residues. V was trimmed by 0 bases and J by 1 base, leaving 15 bases between them. The CDR3 sequence: CASSLAGAEVGTDTQYF. The CDR3 coding sequence is TGCGCCAGCAGCTTGGCCGGGGCGGAGGTCGGCACAGATACGCAGTATTTT.

This chain uses TRBV19 with TRBJ2-7; D is unresolved. The CDR3 consists of 13 residues. Trimming took off 8 bases at V and 2 bases at J, with 13 bases between the two ends. Germline CDR1 and CDR2: LNHDA and SQIVND (reference sequence). The CDR3 reads CASGRKSTYEQYF. The CDR3, as DNA: TGTGCCAGTGGTAGAAAGTCCACCTACGAGCAGTACTTC.

This clonotype was counted between two and nine times. V gene TRBV9 combines with J gene TRBJ2-2, with 8 bases matching TRBD1. The trim removed 4 bases at V and 2 bases at J, leaving 7 bases unmatched. The length of the CDR3 is 16 residues. The germline CDR1 and CDR2 sequences are SGDLS and YYNGEE. In DNA, the CDR3 is TGTGCCAGCAGCCCAGCCGGGACAGGAAACACCGGGGAGCTGTTTTTT. Encoded protein: CASSPAGTGNTGELFF. Full variable domain (missing parts from reference TRBV9 and TRBJ2-2): DSGVTQTPKHLITATGQRVTLRCSPRSGDLSVYWYQQSLDQGLQFLIQYYNGEERAKGNILERFSAQQFPDLHSELNLSSLELGDSALYFCASSPAGTGNTGELFFGEGSRLTVL.

Concerning this clonotype itself: A read error is possible here, since a much larger clone lies one base away. This chain connects TRBV2 to TRBJ2-1; tentatively, D is TRBD2 (5 bases). Germline assignment: CDR1 SNHLY and CDR2 FYNNEI. The CDR3 is 16 residues long. Trimming stripped 11 bases from V and 3 bases from J, with 23 bases between. The CDR3 DNA reads TGTGCCGCCAGCAATCTAGCTCAGCGGAGCTACAATGAGCAGTTCTTC. Translating gives CAASNLAQRSYNEQFF.

At least ten counts were recorded for this clonotype. The rearrangement joins TRBV5-1 to TRBJ1-1, with 9 bases identical to TRBD1. Germline CDR1 and CDR2: SGHRS and YFSETQ. Trimming at V came to 3 bases and at J to 0 bases, leaving 0 bases not matched to a gene. This CDR3 region has 14 residues. CDR3 sequence (DNA): TGCGCCAGCAGCTGGGACAGGGTGAACACTGAAGCTTTCTTT. It codes for CASSWDRVNTEAFF.

To note about this clonotype: A much bigger clone sits one base away, suggesting this may be a read error. The chain links TRBV6-2 or TRBV6-3 to TRBJ2-7, with 7 bases identical to TRBD2. J lost 1 base, V lost 3 bases, and 6 bases had no gene match. Germline CDR1 and CDR2: MNHEY and SVGEGT. The CDR3 contains 15 residues. This CDR3 reads CASSYDSSGSYEQYF. CDR3 coding DNA: TGTGCCAGCAGTTATGATTCTAGCGGATCCTACGAGCAGTACTTC.

The CDR3 DNA is TGTGCCATCAGTGACAAAGGGGCGCGGGGTAAAAAACTGTTTTTT. Amino acid sequence: CAISDKGARGKKLFF. This rearrangement joins TRBV10-3 to TRBJ1-4; D perhaps matches TRBD1 (5 bases). The CDR3 has 15 amino acids. V dropped 3 bases and J dropped 9 bases, with 17 bases sitting between them. Germline V gene data show CDR1 as ENHRY and CDR2 as SYGVKD.